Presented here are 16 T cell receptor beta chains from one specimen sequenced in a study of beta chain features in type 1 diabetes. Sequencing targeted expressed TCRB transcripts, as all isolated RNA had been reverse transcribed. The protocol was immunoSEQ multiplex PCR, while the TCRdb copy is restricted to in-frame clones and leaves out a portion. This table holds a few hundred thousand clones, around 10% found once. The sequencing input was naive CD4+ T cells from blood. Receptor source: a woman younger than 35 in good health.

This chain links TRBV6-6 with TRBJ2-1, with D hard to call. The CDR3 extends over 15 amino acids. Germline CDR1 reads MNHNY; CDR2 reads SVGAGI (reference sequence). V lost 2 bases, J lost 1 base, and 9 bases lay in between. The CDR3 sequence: CASSYRAFSYNEQFF. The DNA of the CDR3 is TGTGCCAGCAGTTACAGAGCTTTTTCCTACAATGAGCAGTTCTTC.

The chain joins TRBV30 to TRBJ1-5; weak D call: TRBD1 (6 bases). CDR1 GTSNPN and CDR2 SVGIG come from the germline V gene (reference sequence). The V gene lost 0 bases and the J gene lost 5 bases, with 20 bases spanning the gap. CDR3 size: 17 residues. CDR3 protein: CAWSVIQTGWTHQPQHF. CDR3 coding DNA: TGTGCCTGGAGTGTAATTCAGACAGGCTGGACACATCAGCCCCAGCATTTT. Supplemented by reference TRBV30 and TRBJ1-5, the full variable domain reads SQTIHQWPATLVQPVGSPLSLECTVEGTSNPNLYWYRQAAGRGLQLLFYSVGIGQISSEVPQNLSASRPQDRQFILSSKKLLLSDSGFYLCAWSVIQTGWTHQPQHFGDGTRLSIL.

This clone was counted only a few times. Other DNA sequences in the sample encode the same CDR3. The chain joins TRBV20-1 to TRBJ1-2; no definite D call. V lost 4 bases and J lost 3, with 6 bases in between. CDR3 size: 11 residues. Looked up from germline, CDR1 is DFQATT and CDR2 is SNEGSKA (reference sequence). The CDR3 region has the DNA TGCAGTGCTACGGGATACTATGGCTACACCTTC. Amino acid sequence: CSATGYYGYTF.

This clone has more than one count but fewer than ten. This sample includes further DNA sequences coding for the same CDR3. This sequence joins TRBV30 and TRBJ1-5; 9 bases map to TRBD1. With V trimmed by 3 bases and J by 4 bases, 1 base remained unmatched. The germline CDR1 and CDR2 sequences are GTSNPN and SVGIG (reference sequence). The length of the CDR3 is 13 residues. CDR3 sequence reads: CAWRGQGNQPQHF. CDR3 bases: TGTGCCTGGAGGGGACAGGGAAATCAGCCCCAGCATTTT.

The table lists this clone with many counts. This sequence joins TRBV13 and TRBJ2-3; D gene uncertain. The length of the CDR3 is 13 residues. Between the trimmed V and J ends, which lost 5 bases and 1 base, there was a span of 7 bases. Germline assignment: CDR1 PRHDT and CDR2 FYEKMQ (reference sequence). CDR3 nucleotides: TGTGCCAGCAGCCTCACTGGCACAGATACGCAGTATTTT. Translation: CASSLTGTDTQYF.

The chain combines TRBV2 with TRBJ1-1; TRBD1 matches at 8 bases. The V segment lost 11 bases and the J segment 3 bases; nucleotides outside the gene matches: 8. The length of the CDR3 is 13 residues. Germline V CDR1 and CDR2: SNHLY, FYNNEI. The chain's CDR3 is CAAQGEMDTEAFF. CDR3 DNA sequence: TGTGCCGCACAGGGGGAAATGGACACTGAAGCTTTCTTT. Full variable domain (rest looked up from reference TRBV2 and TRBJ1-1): EPEVTQTPSHQVTQMGQEVILRCVPISNHLYFYWYRQILGQKVEFLVSFYNNEISEKSEIFDDQFSVERPDGSNFTLKIRSTKLEDSAMYFCAAQGEMDTEAFFGQGTRLTVV.

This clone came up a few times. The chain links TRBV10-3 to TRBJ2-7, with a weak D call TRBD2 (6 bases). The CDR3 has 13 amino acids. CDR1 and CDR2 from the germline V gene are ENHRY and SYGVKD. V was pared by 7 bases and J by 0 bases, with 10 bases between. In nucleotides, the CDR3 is TGTGCCATCAAGTCTAGCGACTCCTACGAGCAGTACTTC. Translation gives CAIKSSDSYEQYF.

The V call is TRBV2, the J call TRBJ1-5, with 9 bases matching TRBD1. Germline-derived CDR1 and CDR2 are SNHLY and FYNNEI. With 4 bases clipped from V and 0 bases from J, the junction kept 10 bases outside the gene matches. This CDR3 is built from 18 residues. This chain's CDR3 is CASSVQTGGTYSNQPQHF. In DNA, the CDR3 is TGTGCCAGCAGTGTACAGACAGGGGGAACCTATAGCAATCAGCCCCAGCATTTT.

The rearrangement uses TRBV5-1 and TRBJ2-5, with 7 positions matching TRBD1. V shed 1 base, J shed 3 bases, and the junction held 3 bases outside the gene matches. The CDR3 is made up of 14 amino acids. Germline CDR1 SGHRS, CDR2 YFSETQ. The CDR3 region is CASSLSTGEETQYF. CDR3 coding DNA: TGCGCCAGCAGCTTGTCTACAGGGGAAGAGACCCAGTACTTC.

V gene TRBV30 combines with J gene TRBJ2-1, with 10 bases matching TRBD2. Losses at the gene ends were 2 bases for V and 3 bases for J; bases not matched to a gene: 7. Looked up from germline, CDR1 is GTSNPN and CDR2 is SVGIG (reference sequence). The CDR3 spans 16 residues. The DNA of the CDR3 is TGTGCCTGGAGTCGACGAGCGGGAGGGTTCTACAATGAGCAGTTCTTC. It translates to CAWSRRAGGFYNEQFF. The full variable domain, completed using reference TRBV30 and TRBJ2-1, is SQTIHQWPATLVQPVGSPLSLECTVEGTSNPNLYWYRQAAGRGLQLLFYSVGIGQISSEVPQNLSASRPQDRQFILSSKKLLLSDSGFYLCAWSRRAGGFYNEQFFGPGTRLTVL.

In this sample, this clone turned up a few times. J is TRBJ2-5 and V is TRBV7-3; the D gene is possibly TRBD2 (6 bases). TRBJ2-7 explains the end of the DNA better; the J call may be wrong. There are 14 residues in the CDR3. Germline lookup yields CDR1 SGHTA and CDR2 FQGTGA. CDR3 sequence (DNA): TGTGCCAGCAGCTTAGGGGGGATCTCCTACGAGCAGTACTTC. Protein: CASSLGGISYEQYF.

CDR3 in amino acids: CASVEDNSYEQYF. CDR3 in DNA: TGTGCTAGTGTCGAGGACAATTCCTACGAGCAGTACTTC. The chain has TRBV12-5 and TRBJ2-7; possible D gene TRBD1, 5 bases. The CDR3 totals 13 residues. Germline V gives CDR1 LGHNT, CDR2 FRNRAP. Trimming took 7 bases from V and 1 from J, leaving 11 bases between them.

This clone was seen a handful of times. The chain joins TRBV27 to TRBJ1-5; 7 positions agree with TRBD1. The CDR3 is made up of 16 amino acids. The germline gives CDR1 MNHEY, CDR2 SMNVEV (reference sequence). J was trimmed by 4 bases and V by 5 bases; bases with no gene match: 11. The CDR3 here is CASSRRLQGTNQPQHF. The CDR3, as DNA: TGTGCCAGCAGTCGCCGTTTACAGGGGACTAATCAGCCCCAGCATTTT.

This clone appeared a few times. The CDR3 DNA reads TGTGCCAGCGGACCAGGGAATCAGCCCCAGCATTTT. It is translated as CASGPGNQPQHF. J is TRBJ1-5 and V is TRBV6-6; D might be TRBD1 (5 bases). V lost 8 bases and J lost 4, with 9 bases in between. Germline assignment: CDR1 MNHNY and CDR2 SVGAGI (reference sequence). The length of the CDR3 is 12 residues.

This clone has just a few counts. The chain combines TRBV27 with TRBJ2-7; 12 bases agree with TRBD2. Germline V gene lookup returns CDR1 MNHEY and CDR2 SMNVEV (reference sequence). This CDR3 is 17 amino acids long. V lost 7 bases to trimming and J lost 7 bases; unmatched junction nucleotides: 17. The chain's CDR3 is CASTRVKTSGGSGEQYF. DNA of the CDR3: TGTGCCAGCACTAGAGTTAAGACTAGCGGGGGCTCTGGGGAGCAGTACTTC.

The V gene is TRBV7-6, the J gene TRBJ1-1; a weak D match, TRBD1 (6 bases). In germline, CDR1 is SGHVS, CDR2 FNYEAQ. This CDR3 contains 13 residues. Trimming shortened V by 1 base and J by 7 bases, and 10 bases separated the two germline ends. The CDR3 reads CASSLVRGNEAFF. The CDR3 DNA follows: TGTGCCAGCAGCTTAGTCAGGGGTAATGAAGCTTTCTTT.